This entry concerns a single T cell receptor (beta chain). Its target is unknown. Mismatch with germline at one junction end may stem from a read error. This entry comes from a study of T cell repertoires in cytomegalovirus infection. Overall study context: Selected CMV epitopes included recently identified HLA-C-restricted ones as well as well-studied HLA-B-restricted ones. Public TCR beta signature analysis indicated the presence of both CMV infection and matching HLA type.

TCRdb re-called the reads with MiXCR, one entry per CDR3 protein. The sample lists roughly 860,000 distinct CDR3 sequences, 30% to 35% occurring once. General study results and limits: Predominance within the ex vivo response was attributable to HLA-C-restricted CMV-specific TCR beta clonotypes. The study identified carriers of CMV plus the relevant HLA from cumulative public TCR beta family frequency.

Germline V CDR1 and CDR2: KGHDR, SFDVKD. The CDR3 runs 14 residues. The material sequenced was cultured CD8+ T cells from PBMCs, taken from culture after CMV antigen stimulation. This clonotype was obtained from a human donor in good health (CMV status not recorded). Some clones in this sample may be carry-over from other donors' samples. The gene calls are TRBV24-1 and TRBJ1-5; no clear D. The CDR3 bases are TGTACCACCAGTGATCAGAGTAGCAATCAGCCCCAGCATTTT. It is translated as CTTSDQSSNQPQHF.